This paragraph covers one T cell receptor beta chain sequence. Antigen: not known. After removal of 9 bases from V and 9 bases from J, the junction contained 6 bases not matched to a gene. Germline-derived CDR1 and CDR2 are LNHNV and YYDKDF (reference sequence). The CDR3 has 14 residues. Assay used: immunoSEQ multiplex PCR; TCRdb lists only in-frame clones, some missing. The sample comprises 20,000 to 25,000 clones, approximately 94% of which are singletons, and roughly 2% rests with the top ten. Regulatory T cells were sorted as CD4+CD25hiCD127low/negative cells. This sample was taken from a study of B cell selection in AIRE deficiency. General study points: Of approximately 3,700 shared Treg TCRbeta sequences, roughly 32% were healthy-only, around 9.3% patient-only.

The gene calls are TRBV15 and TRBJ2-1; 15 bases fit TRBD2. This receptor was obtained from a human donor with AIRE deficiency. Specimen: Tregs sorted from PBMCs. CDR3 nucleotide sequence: TGTGCCACAACTCCGGGACTAGCGGGAGGTGAGCAGTTCTTC. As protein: CATTPGLAGGEQFF.